This passage covers 14 T cell receptor beta chains from one sample sequenced in a study of T cells in Graves' hyperthyroidism and ophthalmopathy. Amplified regions were TCR beta CDR3 sequences from RNA transcripts. When the TCR CDR3 underwent first-round RT-PCR, the HTBI primer set was used. TCRdb used MiXCR to reprocess the multiplex PCR reads, holding one entry per CDR3 protein. Here the sample spans over 150,000 distinct CDR3 sequences, about 18% being singletons. The sequenced sample consisted of blood. These receptors were collected from a woman aged 50 to 60 with Graves' hyperthyroidism.

This clonotype showed up just a few times. The rearrangement uses TRBV5-6 and TRBJ1-4; D possibly corresponds to TRBD1 (6 bases). The CDR3 runs 15 residues. Looked up from germline, CDR1 is SGHDT and CDR2 is YYEEEE. Deletions cut 2 bases from V and 5 bases from J, with 13 bases between. The CDR3 DNA sequence: TGTGCCAGCAGCTTCGGGGGGCGGCCAAATGAAAAACTGTTTTTT. Residues: CASSFGGRPNEKLFF.

This clonotype was seen many times. The rearrangement links TRBV28 to TRBJ1-2, with a weak D call TRBD1 (6 bases). Per germline, CDR1 MDHEN and CDR2 SYDVKM. This CDR3 is 13 amino acids long. Trimming pared 6 bases from V and 3 bases from J, leaving 11 bases between. In nucleotides, the CDR3 is TGTGCCAGCAGCACTGGACAGCACTATGGCTACACCTTC. The encoded protein is CASSTGQHYGYTF.

This clonotype occurred many times. This chain links TRBV5-6 with TRBJ1-2; 10 bases match TRBD1. The CDR3 length is 15 residues. With V trimmed by 3 bases and J by 5 bases, 7 bases remained unmatched. Germline V gene lookup returns CDR1 SGHDT and CDR2 YYEEEE. CDR3 DNA: TGTGCCAGCAGCTCTCCGGGGACAGGGGAGTATGGCTACACCTTC. It yields the protein CASSSPGTGEYGYTF.

The chain combines TRBV11-1 with TRBJ2-3; 16 positions match TRBD2. The J segment lost 8 bases and the V segment lost 6 bases, leaving 11 bases of the junction unmatched. The CDR3 extends over 17 amino acids. Germline-derived CDR1 and CDR2 are SGHAT and FQDESV (reference sequence). As DNA, the CDR3 is TGTGCCAGCAGACCTCCGGGACTAGCGGGAGGGGATGCTACGCAGTATTTT. It specifies CASRPPGLAGGDATQYF.

The chain is built from TRBV27 and TRBJ2-2; no clear D. The CDR3 consists of 15 residues. Germline V gene sequence: CDR1 MNHEY, CDR2 SMNVEV (reference sequence). The V gene lost 0 bases and the J gene lost 4 bases, with 9 bases spanning the gap. The CDR3 spells CASSLSTPATGELFF. CDR3 nucleotides: TGTGCCAGCAGTTTATCGACGCCCGCCACCGGGGAGCTGTTTTTT.

This clonotype has a count of ten or more. The CDR3 bases are TGTGCCAGCAGTCCACGCGGCCGTGTTAATAATTCACCCCTCCACTTT. Protein product: CASSPRGRVNNSPLHF. The chain recombines TRBV6-1 with TRBJ1-6; D gene unclear. Germline-derived CDR1 and CDR2 are MNHNS and SASEGT. Trimming stripped 5 bases from V and 5 bases from J, with 16 bases between. CDR3 size: 16 residues.

The rearrangement links TRBV4-1 to TRBJ2-7; 11 positions match TRBD2. Germline V gene sequence: CDR1 MGHRA, CDR2 YSYEKL. This CDR3 has 15 amino acids. V lost 5 bases to trimming and J lost 4 bases; unmatched junction nucleotides: 7. The CDR3 here is CASSIRTSGPYEQYF. CDR3 sequence (DNA): TGCGCCAGCAGCATCCGGACTAGCGGGCCGTACGAGCAGTACTTC.

This clonotype was observed many times. The V call is TRBV10-3, the J call TRBJ2-1; 8 bases fit TRBD1. V lost 2 bases and J lost 7; bases outside the gene matches: 7. The germline CDR1 and CDR2 sequences are ENHRY and SYGVKD. The CDR3 runs 15 residues. DNA for the CDR3: TGTGCCATCAGTGAGCACAGGGGGAGTCGGAATGAGCAGTTCTTC. As protein: CAISEHRGSRNEQFF.

The V call is TRBV12-3 or TRBV12-4, the J call TRBJ2-7; 11 bases agree with TRBD2. V dropped 7 bases and J dropped 5; count of bases not matched to a gene: 19. The CDR3 is made up of 18 amino acids. The CDR3 bases are TGTGCCAGCACAGCCTTATCGGGGACTAGCGGCCGAGACCACGAGCAGTACTTC. It is translated as CASTALSGTSGRDHEQYF.

In this sample, this clonotype turned up a few times. The V and J genes are TRBV3-1 and TRBJ2-7; 8 bases map to TRBD1. Per germline, CDR1 LGHDT and CDR2 YNNKEL (reference sequence). This CDR3 contains 17 residues. The J segment lost 3 bases and the V segment lost 0 bases, leaving 10 bases of the junction unmatched. The CDR3 sequence is CASSQDLKWTGFYEQYF. Written as DNA, the CDR3 is TGTGCCAGCAGCCAAGATCTTAAATGGACAGGGTTCTACGAGCAGTACTTC.

Comments on this clonotype: Since a much larger clone is just one base distant, this may be a read error. The chain joins TRBV6-2 or TRBV6-3 to TRBJ2-7; 7 bases agree with TRBD1. Per germline, CDR1 MNHEY and CDR2 SVGEGT. The CDR3 spans 15 residues. CDR3 loop: CASNVPGQRFYGQYF. In DNA, the CDR3 is TGTGCCAGCAATGTTCCGGGACAGAGATTCTACGGGCAGTACTTC.

This clonotype came up many times. This chain uses TRBV11-1 with TRBJ2-5; 7 nucleotides agree with TRBD1. With 6 bases clipped from V and 2 bases from J, the junction kept 6 bases outside the gene matches. This CDR3 is 14 amino acids long. Germline lookup yields CDR1 SGHAT and CDR2 FQDESV (reference sequence). For the CDR3, the DNA is TGTGCCAGCAGTTTTCCGGGACAGCAAGAGACCCAGTACTTC. This sequence encodes CASSFPGQQETQYF.

This clonotype was seen at least ten times. The CDR3 DNA reads TGTGCCAGCAGTCTAGGGATCCTCTATGGCTACACCTTC. This codes for CASSLGILYGYTF. The V call is TRBV12-3 or TRBV12-4, the J call TRBJ1-2; D is uncertain. The CDR3 consists of 13 residues. The ends were cut back, 5 bases at V and 4 bases at J, with 11 bases in the middle.

This clonotype was found many times. This chain joins TRBV27 and TRBJ2-1; D is ambiguous. Germline CDR1 is MNHEY and CDR2 is SMNVEV (reference sequence). The CDR3 has 15 residues. V lost 2 bases to trimming and J lost 0 bases, with 8 bases between them. For the CDR3, the DNA is TGTGCCAGCAGTTTAATAGGGTTCTCCTACAATGAGCAGTTCTTC. This gives the protein CASSLIGFSYNEQFF.